The T cell receptor beta chain under discussion was sequenced for a study of Ad26.COV2.S vaccination and SARS-CoV-2 variants. The ends were cut back, 6 bases at V and 2 bases at J, with 10 bases in the middle. The CDR3 is 13 amino acids. The treatment denotes: some 19 received Ad26.COV2.S at low or high dose, single or two shots; about 5 received placebo; per-sample allocation not given. Sampling took place 63 days after the first vaccine or placebo injection. Sequencing used immunoSEQ multiplex PCR; TCRdb keeps in-frame clones, though not all of them. The data show 350,000 to 500,000 clones, with about 93% seen just once and 12% held by the top ten.

This sequence joins TRBV12-3 or TRBV12-4 and TRBJ2-5, with D possibly matching TRBD2 (6 bases). This sequence was found in a person between 18 and 60 years old who received the Ad26.COV2.S COVID-19 vaccine or a placebo. The sample was peripheral blood, taken in a trial of Ad26.COV2.S vaccine versus placebo. The CDR3 nucleotides are TGTGCCAGCAGACCCGGGACTCAAGAGACCCAGTACTTC. Translated, it gives CASRPGTQETQYF.